Listed below are T cell receptor beta chains from one sample, sequenced in a study of T-cell reconstitution after alpha-beta-depleted transplantation in children. One entry per CDR3 protein results from TCRdb running MiXCR on the PCR reads. The sample contains 800,000 to 1,000,000 distinct CDR3 sequences, about 31% of which appear only once. The specimen comprised PBMCs, mostly from graft donor cells, sampled 360 days after TCRalphabeta/CD19-depleted stem cell transplant. The receptors stem from a boy in the first two years of life who had a stem cell transplant for SCID, so the T cells may come from the graft donor. Both conserved end residues are part of each CDR3. A D gene is named only where the DNA matches it firmly. The listing skips clone size in some rows; elsewhere it reads once, few, many or a size class.

size	J	D	V	length	CDR3	DNA
many	TRBJ2-5	TRBD1	TRBV5-1	14	CASSNPTGSETQYF	TGCGCCAGCAGTAACCCGACAGGGTCAGAGACCCAGTACTTC
NA	TRBJ1-1	NA	TRBV5-5	14	CASRIAPGDTEAFF	TGTGCCAGCAGGATTGCGCCTGGGGACACTGAAGCTTTCTTT
few	TRBJ1-1	NA	TRBV2	14	CASSKTGLNTEAFF	TGTGCCAGCAGCAAGACAGGTCTGAACACTGAAGCTTTCTTT
NA	TRBJ2-1	TRBD1	TRBV6-2/TRBV6-3	16	CASSREGQGRYNEQFF	TGTGCCAGCAGTCGGGAAGGACAGGGCCGCTACAATGAGCAGTTCTTC
NA	TRBJ2-1	NA	TRBV4-1	14	CASSQESPVGEQFF	TGCGCCAGCAGCCAAGAAAGCCCGGTCGGTGAGCAGTTCTTC
NA	TRBJ2-3	TRBD2	TRBV4-3	15	CASSQGSGGTDTQYF	TGCGCCAGCAGCCAAGGTAGCGGGGGAACGGATACGCAGTATTTT
few	TRBJ2-1	TRBD1	TRBV4-2	17	CASSDWGRQGGNNEQFF	TGTGCCAGCAGCGATTGGGGGCGACAGGGGGGTAACAATGAGCAGTTCTTC
NA	TRBJ2-7	NA	TRBV20-1	14	CSARSPVPSYEQYF	TGCAGTGCTAGAAGTCCAGTCCCGTCCTACGAGCAGTACTTC
few	TRBJ1-1	NA	TRBV6-2/TRBV6-3	20	CASSYSKGTSGGPLNTEAFF	TGTGCCAGCAGTTACTCGAAGGGGACTAGCGGGGGCCCCTTGAACACTGAAGCTTTCTTT
NA	TRBJ1-3	NA	TRBV10-3	12	CAISPQGHTIYF	TGTGCCATCAGTCCCCAGGGCCACACCATATATTTT
few	TRBJ2-1	NA	TRBV9	15	CASSLEMLPLNEQFF	TGTGCCAGCAGCCTGGAAATGTTACCCCTCAATGAGCAGTTCTTC
many	TRBJ2-1	NA	TRBV21-1	17	CASRPRDEGSRSNEQFF	TGTGCCAGCAGGCCTAGAGATGAGGGGAGTAGAAGCAATGAGCAGTTCTTC
few	TRBJ2-2	TRBD2	TRBV3-1	18	CASRAGLAGGPYTGELFF	TGTGCCAGCAGGGCGGGACTAGCGGGGGGGCCTTACACCGGGGAGCTGTTTTTT
NA	TRBJ2-3	NA	TRBV12-3/TRBV12-4	18	CASRSRPGRRGGTDTQYF	TGTGCCAGCAGAAGCCGACCGGGGCGGCGGGGCGGCACAGATACGCAGTATTTT
few	TRBJ1-1	NA	TRBV6-5	15	CASSYKALGNTEAFF	TGTGCCAGCAGTTACAAAGCTTTGGGGAACACTGAAGCTTTCTTT
once	TRBJ2-1	NA	TRBV5-1	16	CASSLKPAGLGGGQFF	TGCGCCAGCAGCTTGAAACCAGCGGGCCTCGGGGGTGGGCAGTTCTTC
few	TRBJ2-1	TRBD1	TRBV6-1	15	CASTRDRGKWNEQFF	TGTGCCAGCACCAGGGACAGGGGGAAGTGGAATGAGCAGTTCTTC
few	TRBJ2-1	TRBD1	TRBV14	15	CASSQGAGGWNEQFF	TGTGCCAGCAGCCAAGGGGCAGGGGGCTGGAATGAGCAGTTCTTC
NA	TRBJ2-1	TRBD1	TRBV7-8	15	CASSPTGVSNGEQFF	TGTGCCAGCAGCCCGACAGGGGTCAGTAATGGTGAGCAGTTCTTC
NA	TRBJ2-7	NA	TRBV20-1	14	CSARRLDSSYEQYF	TGCAGTGCTAGAAGGCTGGACAGCTCCTACGAGCAGTACTTC
few	TRBJ1-1	NA	TRBV29-1	13	CSVGSQEYTEAFF	TGCAGCGTTGGGTCCCAAGAATACACTGAAGCTTTCTTT
many	TRBJ2-5	TRBD1	TRBV4-1	14	CASSRGQGRETQYF	TGCGCCAGCAGCCGAGGACAGGGAAGAGAGACCCAGTACTTC
few	TRBJ2-3	TRBD2	TRBV20-1	15	CSARTPGGPKDTQYF	TGCAGTGCTAGAACACCGGGGGGGCCAAAAGATACGCAGTATTTT
few	TRBJ2-3	NA	TRBV12-3/TRBV12-4	18	CASISRGLGQQGSDTQYF	TGTGCCAGCATCTCGCGGGGCTTAGGACAGCAAGGGTCAGATACGCAGTATTTT
NA	TRBJ2-2	NA	TRBV19	16	CASSVFKFGHTGELFF	TGTGCCAGTAGCGTCTTCAAGTTTGGTCACACCGGGGAGCTGTTTTTT
NA	TRBJ2-3	NA	TRBV18	18	CASSRLLGGGASTDTQYF	TGTGCCAGCTCACGTCTCCTAGGTGGGGGTGCTAGCACAGATACGCAGTATTTT
few	TRBJ1-5	NA	TRBV7-8	17	CASSLGGTQNSNQPQHF	TGTGCCAGCAGCTTAGGAGGGACCCAAAATAGCAATCAGCCCCAGCATTTT
NA	TRBJ1-3	TRBD1	TRBV12-3/TRBV12-4	15	CASSPDRGPGNTICF	TGTGCCAGCAGTCCCGACAGGGGGCCTGGAAACACCATATGTTTT
few	TRBJ1-1	TRBD1	TRBV2	12	CASSVDRGQAFF	TGTGCCAGCAGTGTCGACAGGGGGCAGGCTTTCTTT
NA	TRBJ2-1	TRBD2	TRBV11-2	18	CASSLRSSSGGRSDEQFF	TGTGCCAGCAGCCTACGTAGTTCGAGCGGGGGCCGGTCCGACGAGCAGTTCTTC
NA	TRBJ1-4	TRBD1	TRBV7-9	16	CASSPRGGLTNEKLFF	TGTGCCAGCAGCCCCAGGGGGGGATTAACTAATGAAAAACTGTTTTTT
few	TRBJ2-5	NA	TRBV29-1	13	CSVLTGGKETQYF	TGCAGCGTTTTGACAGGTGGAAAGGAGACCCAGTACTTC
few	TRBJ2-7	TRBD1	TRBV7-2	15	CASSSQTGVSYEQYF	TGTGCCAGCAGCTCGCAGACAGGGGTCTCCTACGAGCAGTACTTC
few	TRBJ2-1	TRBD2	TRBV6-5	15	CASSYEAGGYNEQFF	TGTGCCAGCAGTTACGAAGCGGGGGGATACAATGAGCAGTTCTTC
few	TRBJ2-7	TRBD2	TRBV28	16	CASNSVPGTSLSEQYF	TGTGCCAGCAACTCCGTCCCCGGGACTAGCTTATCCGAGCAGTACTTC
few	TRBJ2-7	NA	TRBV29-1	14	CSVGALHSAYEQYF	TGCAGCGTCGGAGCGCTCCACTCTGCCTACGAGCAGTACTTC
NA	TRBJ2-1	TRBD1	TRBV24-1	21	CATSLSAGPNRGPSSYNEQFF	TGTGCCACCAGTCTTTCGGCAGGGCCCAACAGGGGCCCTTCCTCCTACAATGAGCAGTTCTTC